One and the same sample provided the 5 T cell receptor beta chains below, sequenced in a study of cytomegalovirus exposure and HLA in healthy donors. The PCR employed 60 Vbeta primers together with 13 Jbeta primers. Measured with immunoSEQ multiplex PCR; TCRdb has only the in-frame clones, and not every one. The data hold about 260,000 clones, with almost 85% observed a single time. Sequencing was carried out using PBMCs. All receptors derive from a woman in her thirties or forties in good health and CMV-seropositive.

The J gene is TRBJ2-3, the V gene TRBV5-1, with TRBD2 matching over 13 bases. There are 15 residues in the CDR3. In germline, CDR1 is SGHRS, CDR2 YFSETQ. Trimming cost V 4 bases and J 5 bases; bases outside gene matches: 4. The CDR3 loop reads CASSGTSGMQDTQYF. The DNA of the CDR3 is TGCGCCAGCAGCGGGACTAGCGGGATGCAAGATACGCAGTATTTT.

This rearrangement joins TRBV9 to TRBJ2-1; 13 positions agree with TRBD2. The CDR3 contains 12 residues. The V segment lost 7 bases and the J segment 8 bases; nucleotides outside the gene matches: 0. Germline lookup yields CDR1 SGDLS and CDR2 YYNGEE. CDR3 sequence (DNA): TGTGCCAGCGGACTAGCGGGAGATGAGCAGTTCTTC. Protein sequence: CASGLAGDEQFF.

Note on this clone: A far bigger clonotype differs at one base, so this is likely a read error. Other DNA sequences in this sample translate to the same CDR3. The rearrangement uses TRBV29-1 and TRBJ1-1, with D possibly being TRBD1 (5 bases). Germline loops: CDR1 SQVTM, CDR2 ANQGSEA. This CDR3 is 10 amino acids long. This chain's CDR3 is CSDGDSEAFF. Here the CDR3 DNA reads TGCAGTGACGGGGACTCCGAAGCTTTCTTT.

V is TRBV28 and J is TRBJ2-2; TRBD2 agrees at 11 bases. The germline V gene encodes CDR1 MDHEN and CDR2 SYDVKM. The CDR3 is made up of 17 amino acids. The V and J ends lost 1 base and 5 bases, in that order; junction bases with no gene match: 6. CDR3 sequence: CASSLSGLADNTGELFF. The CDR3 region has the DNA TGTGCCAGCAGTTTATCGGGACTAGCGGACAATACCGGGGAGCTGTTTTTT.

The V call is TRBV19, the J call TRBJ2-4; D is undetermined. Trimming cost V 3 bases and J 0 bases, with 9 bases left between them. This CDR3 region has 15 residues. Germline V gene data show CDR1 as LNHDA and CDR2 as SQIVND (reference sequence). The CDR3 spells CASSMASLAKNIQYF. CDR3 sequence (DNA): TGTGCCAGTAGTATGGCCTCATTAGCCAAAAACATTCAGTACTTC.